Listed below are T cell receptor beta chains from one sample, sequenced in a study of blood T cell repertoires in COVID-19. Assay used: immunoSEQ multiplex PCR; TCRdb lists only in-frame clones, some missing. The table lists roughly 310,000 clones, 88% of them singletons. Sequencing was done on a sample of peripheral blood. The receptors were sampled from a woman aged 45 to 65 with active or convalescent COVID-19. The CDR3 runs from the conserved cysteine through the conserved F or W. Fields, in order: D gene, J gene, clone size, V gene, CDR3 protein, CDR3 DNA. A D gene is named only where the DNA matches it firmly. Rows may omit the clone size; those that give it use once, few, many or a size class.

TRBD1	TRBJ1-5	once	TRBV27	CASSLYGTGFDPQHF	TGTGCCAGCAGTTTATACGGGACAGGCTTTGATCCCCAGCATTTT
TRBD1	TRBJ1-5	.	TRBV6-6	CASTWTGNQPQHF	TGTGCCAGCACGTGGACAGGGAATCAGCCCCAGCATTTT
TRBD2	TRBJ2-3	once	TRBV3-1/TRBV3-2	CASSRGAGGMTDTQYF	TGTGCCAGCAGCCGAGGAGCGGGGGGAATGACAGATACGCAGTATTTT
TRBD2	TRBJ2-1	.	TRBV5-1	CASSFGTSGYNEQFF	TGCGCCAGCAGTTTTGGGACTAGCGGATACAATGAGCAGTTCTTC
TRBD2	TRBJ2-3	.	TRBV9	CASSVGGALAVGDTQYF	TGTGCCAGCAGCGTAGGAGGAGCGCTAGCGGTGGGGGATACGCAGTATTTT
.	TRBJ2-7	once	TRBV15	CATSRDGAQGSSSYEQYF	TGTGCCACCAGCAGAGATGGCGCGCAGGGATCCTCCTCCTACGAGCAGTACTTC
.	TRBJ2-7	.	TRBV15	CATSRVYYEQYF	TGTGCCACCAGCAGAGTCTACTACGAGCAGTACTTC
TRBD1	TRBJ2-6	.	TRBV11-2	CASSLTGGSGANVLTF	TGTGCCAGCAGCTTAACAGGGGGCTCTGGGGCCAACGTCCTGACTTTC
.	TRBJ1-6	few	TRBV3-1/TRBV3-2	CASRPDTDNSPLHF	TGTGCCAGCAGACCCGACACGGATAATTCACCCCTCCACTTT
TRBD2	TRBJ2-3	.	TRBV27	CASRPGTSGLTDTQYF	TGTGCCAGCAGACCTGGGACTAGCGGGCTCACAGATACGCAGTATTTT
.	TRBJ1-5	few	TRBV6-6	CASRTGNQPQHF	TGTGCCAGCAGGACAGGCAATCAGCCCCAGCATTTT
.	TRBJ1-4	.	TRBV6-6	CASSYGPIGDEKLFF	TGTGCCAGCAGTTACGGGCCGATTGGTGATGAAAAACTGTTTTTT
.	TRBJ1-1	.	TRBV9	CASSVEGEGTEAFF	TGTGCCAGCAGCGTAGAAGGGGAGGGAACTGAAGCTTTCTTT
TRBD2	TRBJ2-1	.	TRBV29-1	CSVEHLAGVGNEQFF	TGCAGCGTTGAACATCTAGCGGGAGTTGGTAATGAGCAGTTCTTC
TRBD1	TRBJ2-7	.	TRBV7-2	CASSPMGQGISYEQYF	TGTGCCAGCAGCCCGATGGGACAGGGGATCTCCTACGAGCAGTACTTC
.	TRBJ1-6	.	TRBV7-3	CASSLRAGRNGNSPLHF	TGTGCCAGCAGCTTAAGGGCGGGGCGTAACGGCAATTCACCCCTCCACTTT
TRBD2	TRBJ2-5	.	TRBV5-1	CASNLGREGETQYF	TGCGCCAGCAATTTGGGCAGGGAGGGAGAGACCCAGTACTTC
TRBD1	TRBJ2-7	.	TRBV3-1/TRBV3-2	CASSLGQDYYEQYF	TGTGCCAGCAGCCTGGGACAGGATTATTACGAGCAGTACTTC
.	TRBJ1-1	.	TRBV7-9	CASSLPSQGMNTEAFF	TGTGCCAGCAGCTTACCCTCGCAGGGCATGAACACTGAAGCTTTCTTT
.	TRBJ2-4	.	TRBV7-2	CASSPPFYGSIQSHIQYF	TGTGCCAGCAGCCCACCATTTTACGGGAGTATTCAATCTCACATTCAGTACTTC
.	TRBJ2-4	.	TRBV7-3	CASSLYRVDGNIQYF	TGTGCCAGCAGCCTTTACAGGGTGGATGGAAACATTCAGTACTTC
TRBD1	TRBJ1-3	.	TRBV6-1	CASSEEQGAGNTIYF	TGTGCCAGCAGTGAAGAACAGGGGGCAGGAAACACCATATATTTT
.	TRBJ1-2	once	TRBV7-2	CASSLGDNPTRGYTF	TGTGCCAGCAGCTTAGGAGACAACCCGACAAGAGGCTACACCTTC
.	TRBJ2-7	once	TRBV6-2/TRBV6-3	CASSPTGGYEQYF	TGTGCCAGCAGCCCGACAGGCGGGTACGAGCAGTACTTC
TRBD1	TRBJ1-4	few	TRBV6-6	CASSGQDNEKLFF	TGTGCCAGCAGCGGACAGGATAATGAAAAACTGTTTTTT
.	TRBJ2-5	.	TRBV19	CASSINLYQETQYF	TGTGCCAGTAGTATTAACCTATACCAAGAGACCCAGTACTTC
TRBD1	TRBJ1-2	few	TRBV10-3	CAISYDGTGGGGYTF	TGTGCCATCAGTTATGACGGGACAGGGGGCGGAGGCTACACCTTC
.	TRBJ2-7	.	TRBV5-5	CASSLGGRARAGYEQYF	TGTGCCAGCAGCTTGGGGGGCAGGGCGAGAGCTGGCTACGAGCAGTACTTC
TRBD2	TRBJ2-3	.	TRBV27	CASRRLAVSTDTQYF	TGTGCCAGCAGGAGACTAGCGGTGAGCACAGATACGCAGTATTTT
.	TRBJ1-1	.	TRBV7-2	CASSLARDNTEAFF	TGTGCCAGCAGCTTAGCCCGGGATAACACTGAAGCTTTCTTT
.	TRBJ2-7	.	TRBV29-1	CSAQGGVGRYEQYF	TGCAGCGCCCAAGGGGGGGTAGGTAGGTACGAGCAGTACTTC
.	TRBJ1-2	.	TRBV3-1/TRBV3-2	CASSLSGGDYGYTF	TGTGCCAGCAGCCTTTCAGGAGGTGACTATGGCTACACCTTC
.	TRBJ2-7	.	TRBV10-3	CAISPQASTYEQYF	TGTGCCATCAGTCCCCAAGCTTCTACCTACGAGCAGTACTTC
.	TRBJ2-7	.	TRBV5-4	CASSRRASSYEQYF	TGTGCCAGCAGCAGGCGCGCTAGCTCCTACGAGCAGTACTTC
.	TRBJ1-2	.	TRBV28	CASSLPGRFTGYTF	TGTGCCAGCAGTTTACCAGGGAGGTTTACTGGCTACACCTTC
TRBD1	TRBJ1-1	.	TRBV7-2	CASSLGWGPHRGRNTEAFF	TGTGCCAGCAGCTTAGGATGGGGGCCACACAGGGGGCGGAACACTGAAGCTTTCTTT
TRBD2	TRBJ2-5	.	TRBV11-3	CASSLGGTSSQETQYF	TGTGCCAGCAGCTTAGGAGGGACTAGCTCACAAGAGACCCAGTACTTC
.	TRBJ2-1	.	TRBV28	CASSYAGGSYNEQFF	TGTGCCAGCAGCTACGCGGGCGGCTCCTACAATGAGCAGTTCTTC
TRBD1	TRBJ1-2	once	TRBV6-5	CASSYTTGGYGYTF	TGTGCCAGCAGTTACACGACAGGGGGCTATGGCTACACCTTC
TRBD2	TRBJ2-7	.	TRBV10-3	CAISGGTSGRYEQYF	TGTGCCATCAGTGGGGGGACTAGCGGGAGATACGAGCAGTACTTC
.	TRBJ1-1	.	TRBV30	CAWSWGRDTEAFF	TGTGCCTGGAGCTGGGGGAGGGACACTGAAGCTTTCTTT
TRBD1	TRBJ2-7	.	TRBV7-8	CASSLGTGLYEQYF	TGTGCCAGCAGCCTAGGGACAGGGCTATACGAGCAGTACTTC
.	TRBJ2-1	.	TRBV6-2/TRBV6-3	CASSYVPGSDEQFF	TGTGCCAGCAGTTACGTACCCGGGTCCGATGAGCAGTTCTTC
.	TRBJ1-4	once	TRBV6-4	CASRLRQTATNEKLFF	TGTGCCAGCAGATTAAGGCAGACTGCAACTAATGAAAAACTGTTTTTT
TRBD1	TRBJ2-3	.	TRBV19	CASTTGGLDTQYF	TGTGCCAGTACCACAGGGGGCCTGGATACGCAGTATTTT
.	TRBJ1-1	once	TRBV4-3	CASSPQRGNTEAFF	TGCGCCAGCAGCCCTCAACGGGGGAATACAGAAGCTTTCTTT
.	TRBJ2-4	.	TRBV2	CASSEENYRYF	TGTGCCAGCAGTGAAGAGAACTACCGGTACTTC
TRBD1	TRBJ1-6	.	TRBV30	CAWKGQGYYNSPLHF	TGTGCCTGGAAGGGACAGGGGTATTATAATTCACCCCTCCACTTT
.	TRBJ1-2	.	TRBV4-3	CASSQVPGYGYTF	TGCGCCAGCAGCCAAGTACCGGGGTATGGCTACACCTTC
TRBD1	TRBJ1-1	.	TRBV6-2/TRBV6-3	CASSYSRTGRTEAFF	TGTGCCAGCAGTTACTCCCGGACAGGGCGCACTGAAGCTTTCTTT
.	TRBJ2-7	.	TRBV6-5	CASRDWTVSYEQYF	TGTGCCAGCAGGGACTGGACGGTGTCCTACGAGCAGTACTTC
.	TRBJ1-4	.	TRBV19	CASSIGGTTTNEKLFF	TGTGCCAGTAGTATAGGTGGCACGACAACTAATGAAAAACTGTTTTTT
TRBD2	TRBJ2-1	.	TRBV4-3	CASSQDKGLAGGVSYNEQFF	TGCGCCAGCAGCCAAGATAAGGGACTAGCGGGAGGGGTCTCCTACAATGAGCAGTTCTTC
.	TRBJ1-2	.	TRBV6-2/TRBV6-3	CASSYGAPFSYYGYTF	TGTGCCAGCAGTTACGGAGCGCCCTTCTCATATTATGGCTACACCTTC
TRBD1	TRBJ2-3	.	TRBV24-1	CATSAGQGLYTQYF	TGTGCCACCTCAGCGGGACAGGGGTTATATACGCAGTATTTT
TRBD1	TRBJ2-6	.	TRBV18	CASSPYPRDRATGANVLTF	TGTGCCAGCTCACCTTACCCCCGGGACAGAGCAACAGGGGCCAACGTCCTGACTTTC